What follows describes a single T cell receptor beta chain. This record comes from a study of T-cell reconstitution after alpha-beta-depleted transplantation in children. The V gene's germline CDR1 is MNHEY and CDR2 SVGAGI. V lost 2 bases and J lost 1, with 6 bases in between. The CDR3 is 15 residues long. Preparing the TCRbeta library involved the use of unique molecular identifiers. In TCRdb, the PCR reads were re-called with MiXCR into one record per CDR3 protein. Of 400,000 to 500,000 distinct CDR3 sequences in the sample, roughly 10% were seen once. The V and J genes are TRBV6-5 and TRBJ2-6; D tentatively reads TRBD1 or TRBD2 (5 bases each). The specimen was PBMCs from the stem cell graft donor, collected from the stem cell graft. The receptor was isolated from a human donor who donated a stem cell graft to a child with acute myeloid leukemia. DNA of the CDR3: TGTGCCAGCAGTTACGGGACGTCTGGGGCCAACGTCCTGACTTTC. Protein product: CASSYGTSGANVLTF.